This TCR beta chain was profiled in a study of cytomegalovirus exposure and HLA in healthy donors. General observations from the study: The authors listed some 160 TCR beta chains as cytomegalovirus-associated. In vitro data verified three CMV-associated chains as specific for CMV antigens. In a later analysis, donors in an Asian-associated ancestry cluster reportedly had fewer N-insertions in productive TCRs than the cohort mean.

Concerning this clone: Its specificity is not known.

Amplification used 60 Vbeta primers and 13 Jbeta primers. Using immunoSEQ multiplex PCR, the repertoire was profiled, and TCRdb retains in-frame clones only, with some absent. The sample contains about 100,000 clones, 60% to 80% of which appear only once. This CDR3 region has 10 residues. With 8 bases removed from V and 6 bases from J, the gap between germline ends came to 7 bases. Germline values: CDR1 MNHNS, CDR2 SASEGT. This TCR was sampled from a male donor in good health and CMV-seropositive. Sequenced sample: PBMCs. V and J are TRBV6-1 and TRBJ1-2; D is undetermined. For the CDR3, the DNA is TGTGCCAGCGGGAGGGATGGCTACACCTTC. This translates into CASGRDGYTF.